The 30 T cell receptor beta chains below all came from one sample that was sequenced in a study of blood T cells in healthy people across ages. Together with a sample-barcoded 5' primer, a J-beta primer mix was included in a second PCR lasting about 6 to 11 cycles. Each CDR3 protein gets one entry after TCRdb re-called the 5' RACE reads with MiXCR. In the table there are around 800,000 distinct CDR3 sequences, roughly 24% of which are singletons. These same data were also listed under a study on T cells of mothers and their children.

The sample taken for sequencing was blood. These TCRs come from a boy between 10 and 17 years old in good health.

In its sample, this clonotype was seen a few times. This chain's CDR3 is CASSLQGGSSYEQYF. CDR3 DNA: TGTGCCAGCAGTTTGCAGGGGGGAAGCTCCTACGAGCAGTACTTC. The chain couples TRBV12-3 or TRBV12-4 to TRBJ2-7, with D maybe TRBD1 (7 bases). There are 15 residues in the CDR3. V lost 3 bases and J lost 0, with 12 bases in between.

This clonotype was seen a few times. The rearrangement links TRBV7-3 to TRBJ2-3; TRBD2 agrees at 7 bases. After removal of 2 bases from V and 2 bases from J, the junction contained 7 bases not matched to a gene. This CDR3 region has 16 residues. CDR1 SGHTA and CDR2 FQGTGA come from the germline V gene. CDR3 region: CASSLAGVGFTDTQYF. The CDR3 nucleotides are TGTGCCAGCAGCTTAGCGGGGGTGGGATTCACAGATACGCAGTATTTT.

The genes are TRBV28 and TRBJ1-4; 10 bases are shared with TRBD1. Germline V gene sequence: CDR1 MDHEN, CDR2 SYDVKM. This CDR3 is 17 amino acids long. V was clipped by 3 bases and J by 5 bases; unmatched bases: 9. The CDR3 region has the DNA TGTGCCAGCAGTTTCTGGGGTTTGGGACAGGGGAATGAAAAACTGTTTTTT. Translated: CASSFWGLGQGNEKLFF.

The genes are TRBV5-1 and TRBJ2-2; D is unclear. V lost 2 bases and J lost 6, with 14 bases in between. Germline CDR1 SGHRS, CDR2 YFSETQ. The CDR3 spans 15 residues. The CDR3 reads CASSFRQAEAGELFF. CDR3 DNA sequence: TGCGCCAGCAGCTTCCGGCAGGCAGAGGCCGGGGAGCTGTTTTTT.

This clonotype was counted once. The rearrangement uses TRBV20-1 and TRBJ1-1; D possibly corresponds to TRBD1 (5 bases). The germline CDR1 and CDR2 sequences are DFQATT and SNEGSKA (reference sequence). The V end was cut by 5 bases, the J end by 0 bases, with 16 bases between. The length of the CDR3 is 15 residues. CDR3 DNA sequence: TGCAGTGCTCGATTACGACGGGGGATGAACACTGAAGCTTTCTTT. Amino acid sequence: CSARLRRGMNTEAFF.

The rearrangement links TRBV7-9 to TRBJ2-3; D is ambiguous. The germline V gene has CDR1 SEHNR and CDR2 FQNEAQ (reference sequence). The CDR3 consists of 15 residues. The V end lost 0 bases, the J end lost 6 bases, and 13 bases lay between the germline ends. CDR3 bases: TGTGCCAGCAGCTTAGCCGGACGTCCAGACGATACGCAGTATTTT. Its translation: CASSLAGRPDDTQYF.

This clonotype was detected only a few times. The gene calls are TRBV4-1 and TRBJ2-7, with D possibly TRBD1 on 7 matching bases. There are 16 residues in the CDR3. In germline, CDR1 is MGHRA, CDR2 YSYEKL. V shed 0 bases and J shed 4 bases, with 16 bases lying between them. As DNA, the CDR3 is TGCGCCAGCAGCCAAGAGGGGGGCCTCAGGGGGTACGAGCAGTACTTC. Its translation is CASSQEGGLRGYEQYF.

This chain connects TRBV12-3 or TRBV12-4 to TRBJ1-3; D uncertain. CDR3 size: 11 residues. V shed 8 bases and J shed 7 bases, with 9 bases lying between them. CDR3 loop: CASGVGNTIYF. As DNA, the CDR3 is TGTGCCAGCGGAGTAGGGAACACCATATATTTT.

The chain has TRBV4-2 and TRBJ2-1; the match to TRBD2 covers 8 bases. Germline values: CDR1 LGHNA, CDR2 YNFKEQ. V lost 11 bases to trimming and J lost 4 bases; unmatched junction nucleotides: 13. The CDR3 is 15 amino acids. In nucleotides, the CDR3 is TGTGCCGTAGGGAGCGGGGGCTTAGATTACAATGAGCAGTTCTTC. Its protein is CAVGSGGLDYNEQFF.

This clonotype was seen a handful of times. The chain links TRBV7-2 to TRBJ2-7; 7 nucleotides agree with TRBD2. The germline CDR1 and CDR2 sequences are SGHTA and FQGNSA. J lost 6 bases, V lost 0 bases, and 8 bases had no gene match. The CDR3 runs to 15 residues. CDR3 bases: TGTGCCAGCAGCTTAGCGCCGGGACTACTTCTCGAGCAGTACTTC. Amino acids: CASSLAPGLLLEQYF. Full variable domain (remainder filled in from reference TRBV7-2 and TRBJ2-7): GAGVSQSPSNKVTEKGKDVELRCDPISGHTALYWYRQSLGQGLEFLIYFQGNSAPDKSGLPSDRFSAERTGGSVSTLTIQRTQQEDSAVYLCASSLAPGLLLEQYFGPGTRLTVT.

V gene TRBV20-1 combines with J gene TRBJ2-5; D might be TRBD1 (5 bases). Trimming removed 1 base at V and 2 bases at J, with 11 bases between. This CDR3 region has 14 residues. CDR1 and CDR2 from the germline V gene are DFQATT and SNEGSKA (reference sequence). Here the CDR3 reads CSARAVTAQETQYF. In nucleotides, the CDR3 is TGCAGTGCTAGAGCCGTGACAGCACAAGAGACCCAGTACTTC.

This clonotype was found a few times. This chain connects TRBV28 to TRBJ2-5; D is perhaps TRBD2 (6 bases). The J call may be wrong; the DNA end is better matched by TRBJ2-7. The CDR3 runs 15 residues. Germline CDR1 and CDR2: MDHEN and SYDVKM. CDR3 DNA sequence: TGTGCCAGCAGAAAAAGGGACTCCAGCTCCTACGAGCAGTACTTC. Amino acids: CASRKRDSSSYEQYF.

In regard to this clonotype: An end of the junction differs from the germline gene, which may be a read error. V usage is TRBV14 and J usage is TRBJ2-4, with D possibly being TRBD1 or TRBD2 (5 bases each). Germline V lookup: CDR1 SGHDN, CDR2 FVKESK. CDR3 length: 14 residues. CDR3: CASSYRDVRNIQYF. CDR3 DNA sequence: TGCGCCAGCAGCTACCGGGACGTGAGAAACATTCAGTACTTC.

J is TRBJ2-5 and V is TRBV6-5; perhaps D is TRBD1 or TRBD2 (6 bases each). The germline CDR1 and CDR2 sequences are MNHEY and SVGAGI. The CDR3 is 14 amino acids. V lost 4 bases to trimming and J lost 5 bases, with 14 bases between them. The CDR3 nucleotides read TGTGCCAGCAGTTCCGAGGGGGGCCGGGAGACCCAGTACTTC. Protein product: CASSSEGGRETQYF.

The rearrangement joins TRBV4-1 to TRBJ2-5, with D perhaps matching TRBD1 (6 bases). CDR1 is MGHRA and CDR2 is YSYEKL in the germline V gene. V lost 3 bases and J 1 base, leaving 15 bases between the germline ends. The CDR3 has 16 amino acids. CDR3 protein: CASSQGNRDIQETQYF. CDR3 nucleotide sequence: TGCGCCAGCAGCCAGGGGAACCGGGACATCCAAGAGACCCAGTACTTC.

This chain joins TRBV6-5 and TRBJ2-5; no clear D. Germline V gene sequence: CDR1 MNHEY, CDR2 SVGAGI. V was trimmed by 8 bases and J by 1 base, leaving 11 bases between them. The CDR3 covers 13 residues. CDR3 bases: TGTGCCAGCGGGCCGCGCCTCCAAGAGACCCAGTACTTC. Protein: CASGPRLQETQYF.

A few counts support this clonotype. The rearrangement links TRBV6-5 to TRBJ2-5; tentatively, D is TRBD1 (5 bases). The DNA end lines up better with TRBJ2-7; the J call may be wrong. In germline, CDR1 is MNHEY, CDR2 SVGAGI. This CDR3 region has 15 residues. CDR3 nucleotide sequence: TGTGCCAGCAGTTACCGGGCCAGGGCAACCTACGAGCAGTACTTC. Protein sequence: CASSYRARATYEQYF.

In its sample, this clonotype was seen a few times. The gene calls are TRBV2 and TRBJ2-7; D is possibly TRBD1 (5 bases). This CDR3 spans 15 amino acids. Germline V gene data show CDR1 as SNHLY and CDR2 as FYNNEI. V was trimmed by 1 base and J by 2 bases, leaving 12 bases between them. CDR3 protein: CASSEVMDTAYEQYF. The CDR3 DNA reads TGTGCCAGCAGTGAAGTTATGGACACGGCCTACGAGCAGTACTTC.

The chain employs TRBV5-1 and TRBJ2-2, with 7 bases matching TRBD2. With V trimmed by 4 bases and J by 4 bases, 10 bases remained unmatched. The length of the CDR3 is 16 residues. Germline assignment: CDR1 SGHRS and CDR2 YFSETQ. As DNA, the CDR3 is TGCGCCAGCAGCAGCGGGGACCCCGAGCGCACCGGGGAGCTGTTTTTT. It is translated as CASSSGDPERTGELFF.

V usage is TRBV29-1 and J usage is TRBJ2-1, with 7 nucleotides matching TRBD1. CDR1 is SQVTM and CDR2 is ANQGSEA in the germline V gene. This CDR3 spans 16 amino acids. Trimming took 5 bases from V and 0 from J; bases not matched to a gene: 10. The CDR3 here is CSVLSGTESSYNEQFF. In DNA form, the CDR3 reads TGCAGCGTTTTATCCGGGACAGAGAGCTCCTACAATGAGCAGTTCTTC.

The rearrangement links TRBV29-1 to TRBJ2-3; 9 positions agree with TRBD1. CDR1 and CDR2 from the germline V gene are SQVTM and ANQGSEA. The CDR3 consists of 13 residues. The V segment lost 6 bases and the J segment 4 bases; nucleotides outside the gene matches: 5. This chain's CDR3 is CSVARDRADTQYF. The CDR3 nucleotides read TGCAGCGTGGCTCGGGACAGGGCAGATACGCAGTATTTT.

The chain combines TRBV12-3 or TRBV12-4 with TRBJ1-5; 11 positions agree with TRBD1. J gave up 9 bases and V 7 bases, and 8 bases lay outside the gene matches. This CDR3 has 14 amino acids. For the CDR3, the DNA is TGTGCCAGCACCCGGACAGGGGGCGAACCGCCCCAGCATTTT. Protein sequence: CASTRTGGEPPQHF.

The J gene is TRBJ2-3, the V gene TRBV10-3, with 8 bases lining up with TRBD1. Germline V gives CDR1 ENHRY, CDR2 SYGVKD. Unmatched junction bases numbered 9, after V lost 4 bases and J lost 3 bases. The CDR3 covers 16 residues. The CDR3 reads CAISAKPGQVTDTQYF. CDR3 bases: TGTGCCATCAGTGCGAAGCCGGGACAGGTTACAGATACGCAGTATTTT.

The rearrangement joins TRBV20-1 to TRBJ1-1; D not certain. The CDR3 has 12 amino acids. V gave up 8 bases and J gave up 1 base, with 11 bases separating them. CDR1 is DFQATT, CDR2 SNEGSKA, per germline (reference sequence). CDR3 DNA sequence: TGCAGTACTGGCGGATGGAACACTGAAGCTTTCTTT. It translates to CSTGGWNTEAFF.

The chain joins TRBV20-1 to TRBJ1-4; tentative D call: TRBD1 (6 bases). The germline CDR1 and CDR2 sequences are DFQATT and SNEGSKA (reference sequence). Trimming took off 8 bases at V and 8 bases at J, with 15 bases between the two ends. This CDR3 comprises 12 residues. The CDR3 nucleotides read TGCAGTTCCGGGGGCGATGAAGAAAAACTGTTTTTT. It specifies CSSGGDEEKLFF.

In its sample, this clonotype was seen a few times. The rearrangement joins TRBV12-3 or TRBV12-4 to TRBJ2-5, with TRBD2 identical over 16 bases. The J call may be in error: the DNA end matches TRBJ2-1 better. CDR3 length: 17 residues. CDR3 DNA sequence: TGTGCCAGCAGTTTGGGGACTAGCGGGGGGGCCGGAAATGAGCAGTTCTTC. Protein: CASSLGTSGGAGNEQFF.

The CDR3, as DNA: TGTGCCAGCAGCCGCAGACCCCTCCGAGACAGCTACAATGAGCAGTTCTTC. Translating it yields CASSRRPLRDSYNEQFF. The chain is built from TRBV6-1 and TRBJ2-1; a weak D match, TRBD1 (5 bases). V lost 6 bases and J 3 bases, leaving 21 bases between the germline ends. CDR3 length: 17 amino acids. Germline values: CDR1 MNHNS, CDR2 SASEGT.

The chain has TRBV5-1 and TRBJ2-2; tentatively, D is TRBD2 (5 bases). Trimming removed 4 bases from V and 7 bases from J, with 14 bases in between. Germline V gene data show CDR1 as SGHRS and CDR2 as YFSETQ. The CDR3 spans 14 residues. This CDR3 is CASSTTRENGELFF. The CDR3, as DNA: TGCGCCAGCAGCACCACGAGGGAGAACGGGGAGCTGTTTTTT.

The chain carries TRBV12-3 or TRBV12-4 and TRBJ2-1, with a weak D call TRBD2 (6 bases). This CDR3 is 14 amino acids long. The ends were cut back, 2 bases at V and 5 bases at J, with 10 bases in the middle. CDR3 region: CASSLSGVDNEQFF. CDR3 in DNA: TGTGCCAGCAGTTTATCGGGGGTAGACAATGAGCAGTTCTTC.

A few counts support this clonotype. Lacking the conserved final phenylalanine or tryptophan, this CDR3 likely reflects a read error. It is unclear where the CDR3 begins or ends on the DNA, so no DNA is shown, and the CDR3 is as TCRdb lists it. V and J are TRBV5-5 and TRBJ2-5; the D call of TRBD2 is as the table states it, not checked on the DNA. The CDR3 spans 13 amino acids, including both terminal residues. Germline CDR1 reads SGHKS; CDR2 reads YYEKEE (reference sequence). CDR3 sequence: CASSFEGSSGAAV.